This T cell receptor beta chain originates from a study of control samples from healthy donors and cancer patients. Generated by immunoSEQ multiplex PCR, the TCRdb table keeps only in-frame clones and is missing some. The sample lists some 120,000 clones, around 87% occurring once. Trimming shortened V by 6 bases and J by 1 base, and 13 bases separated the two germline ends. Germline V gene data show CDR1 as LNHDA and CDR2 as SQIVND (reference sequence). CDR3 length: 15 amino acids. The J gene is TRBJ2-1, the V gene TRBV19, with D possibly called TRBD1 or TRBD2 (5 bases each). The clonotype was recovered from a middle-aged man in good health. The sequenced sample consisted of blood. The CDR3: CASRGPSKSYNEQFF. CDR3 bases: TGTGCCAGTAGGGGACCGTCAAAATCCTACAATGAGCAGTTCTTC.